One and the same sample provided the 16 T cell receptor beta chains below, sequenced in a study of T cells in Graves' hyperthyroidism and ophthalmopathy. RNA transcripts yielded amplified TCR beta CDR3 regions. The study used the HTBI primer set for a first-round RT-PCR of the TCR CDR3. TCRdb fed the multiplex PCR reads into MiXCR, producing one record per CDR3 protein. The table lists more than 500,000 distinct CDR3 sequences, 15% to 20% of them singletons, with about 29% in the top ten. The sample consisted of blood. The receptors come from a woman between 25 and 40 years old with Graves' ophthalmopathy.

This clonotype was detected many times. This chain links TRBV4-3 with TRBJ1-1; D remains unclear. CDR3 length: 18 residues. Germline CDR1 is LGHNA and CDR2 is YSLEER. Trimming removed 0 bases at V and 1 base at J, with 18 bases between. The CDR3 sequence: CASSQDSGRRRGNTEAFF. The CDR3 nucleotides read TGCGCCAGCAGCCAAGATTCTGGCAGGAGGAGAGGGAACACTGAAGCTTTCTTT.

This clonotype was counted a few times. The chain recombines TRBV4-3 with TRBJ1-1; no clear D gene. Per germline, CDR1 LGHNA and CDR2 YSLEER. The CDR3 is 13 amino acids. The germline V and J ends were trimmed by 0 bases and 10 bases, with 12 bases remaining between them. CDR3 loop: CASSQDLGQVAFF. The CDR3 DNA follows: TGCGCCAGCAGCCAAGATTTGGGTCAGGTAGCTTTCTTT.

This clonotype was found a few times. Just one base apart from a much larger clone, this may be a read error. The genes are TRBV7-3 and TRBJ1-1; D not resolved. Trimming cost V 7 bases and J 4 bases, with 13 bases left between them. This CDR3 contains 13 residues. The germline V gene has CDR1 SGHTA and CDR2 FQGTGA. In DNA form, the CDR3 reads TGTGCCAGCAACCCCCAGATGGGCACTGAAGCTTTCTTT. Protein: CASNPQMGTEAFF.

This clonotype appeared many times. CDR3 DNA: TGTGCCAGCAGCCGCAGGGGTGGGGATTCACCCCTCCACTTT. As protein: CASSRRGGDSPLHF. The chain links TRBV3-1 to TRBJ1-6; weak D call: TRBD1 (6 bases). This CDR3 region has 14 residues. Germline CDR1 is LGHDT and CDR2 is YNNKEL (reference sequence). Trimming removed 4 bases at V and 8 bases at J, with 12 bases between.

There are a few counts of this clonotype. This chain uses TRBV7-6 with TRBJ2-2; 8 bases line up with TRBD2. CDR3 length: 16 amino acids. The germline gives CDR1 SGHVS, CDR2 FNYEAQ. After removal of 1 base from V and 4 bases from J, the junction contained 5 bases not matched to a gene. The CDR3 reads CASSLGASGPTGELFF. CDR3 in DNA: TGTGCCAGCAGCTTAGGGGCTAGCGGGCCCACCGGGGAGCTGTTTTTT.

V and J are TRBV20-1 and TRBJ2-7, with D tentatively TRBD1 (6 bases). The germline V gene encodes CDR1 DFQATT and CDR2 SNEGSKA (reference sequence). This CDR3 is built from 13 residues. With 6 bases removed from V and 5 bases from J, the gap between germline ends came to 17 bases. The CDR3 reads CSASTQGADEQYF. DNA of the CDR3: TGCAGTGCGAGTACACAGGGAGCGGACGAGCAGTACTTC.

The gene calls are TRBV29-1 and TRBJ1-1; weak D call: TRBD1 (5 bases). V was pared by 4 bases and J by 8 bases, with 14 bases between. Germline V gives CDR1 SQVTM, CDR2 ANQGSEA. This CDR3 has 12 residues. This CDR3 reads CSVVGGVREAFF. The CDR3 nucleotides read TGCAGCGTTGTTGGAGGGGTGAGAGAAGCTTTCTTT.

The sample holds many counts of this clonotype. The V and J genes are TRBV20-1 and TRBJ2-3; D is ambiguous. The germline gives CDR1 DFQATT, CDR2 SNEGSKA (reference sequence). V dropped 6 bases and J dropped 0 bases, with 13 bases sitting between them. CDR3 length: 14 amino acids. In DNA form, the CDR3 reads TGCAGTGCCGCGGCCGGGCTCAGCACAGATACGCAGTATTTT. Translation gives CSAAAGLSTDTQYF.

This clonotype was seen repeatedly, ten times or more. The J gene is TRBJ1-2, the V gene TRBV12-3 or TRBV12-4, with D hard to call. CDR3 size: 11 residues. V lost 5 bases, J lost 6 bases, and 7 bases lay in between. The CDR3 region is CASSTPNGYTF. CDR3 in DNA: TGTGCCAGCAGTACCCCGAATGGCTACACCTTC.

The chain carries TRBV7-2 and TRBJ2-7, with D possibly being TRBD1 (6 bases). This CDR3 region has 13 residues. Trimming left V 6 bases short and J 2 bases short, with 11 bases between. CDR1 SGHTA and CDR2 FQGNSA come from the germline V gene. The DNA of the CDR3 is TGTGCCAGCAGTTCCGGGACAACCTACGAGCAGTACTTC. Translated, it gives CASSSGTTYEQYF.

This clonotype came up many times. The chain links TRBV5-1 to TRBJ1-6; no definite D call. Germline loops: CDR1 SGHRS, CDR2 YFSETQ. V lost 5 bases and J 8 bases, leaving 11 bases between the germline ends. This CDR3 is built from 13 residues. The CDR3: CASRRGTDSPLHF. In DNA form, the CDR3 reads TGCGCCAGCAGAAGAGGTACGGATTCACCCCTCCACTTT.

This clonotype was recorded many times. The chain combines TRBV2 with TRBJ2-4, with D possibly matching TRBD1 (7 bases). CDR1 and CDR2 from the germline V gene are SNHLY and FYNNEI. V shed 6 bases and J shed 6 bases, with 21 bases lying between them. The CDR3 contains 16 residues. The CDR3 here is CASSRDRDKGGNIQYF. The CDR3 DNA sequence: TGTGCCAGCAGCCGAGACAGGGACAAGGGGGGAAACATTCAGTACTTC.

This clonotype was seen at least ten times. The chain couples TRBV19 to TRBJ1-1, with a possible D match to TRBD1 (6 bases). The V gene's germline CDR1 is LNHDA and CDR2 SQIVND (reference sequence). The CDR3 sequence is 14 residues long. The V gene lost 6 bases and the J gene lost 0 bases, with 11 bases spanning the gap. CDR3 sequence: CASSGGPMNTEAFF. CDR3 coding DNA: TGTGCCAGTAGCGGGGGGCCAATGAACACTGAAGCTTTCTTT.

The chain recombines TRBV5-6 with TRBJ2-7; the D gene could be TRBD1 or TRBD2 (6 bases each). CDR1 is SGHDT, CDR2 YYEEEE, per germline. CDR3 length: 14 amino acids. Trimming took 4 bases from V and 1 from J, leaving 12 bases between them. The CDR3 here is CASSGLQGSYEQYF. CDR3 nucleotides: TGTGCCAGCAGCGGACTACAGGGTTCCTACGAGCAGTACTTC.

This chain joins TRBV7-6 and TRBJ2-5; 10 nucleotides line up with TRBD2. There are 17 residues in the CDR3. V lost 2 bases, J lost 2 bases, and 8 bases stayed unmatched. Germline V gene data show CDR1 as SGHVS and CDR2 as FNYEAQ. The DNA for the CDR3 is TGTGCCAGCAGCTTAACTGCAGCGGGGGGGGGGCAAGAGACCCAGTACTTC. Amino acids: CASSLTAAGGGQETQYF.

The rearrangement links TRBV5-6 to TRBJ2-5, with unresolved D. V was clipped by 0 bases and J by 5 bases, with 8 bases between them. The CDR3 has 13 amino acids. Germline V gene sequence: CDR1 SGHDT, CDR2 YYEEEE. CDR3 sequence (DNA): TGTGCCAGCAGCTTGGACGAAGTCGAGACCCAGTACTTC. Protein sequence: CASSLDEVETQYF.